This T cell receptor beta chain came from a study of read filtering for tumor transcriptome and immune sequencing. In the study overall: Per sample, TCR-region reads ranged about 4.05 to 10.27 million by IR-seq, roughly 80 to 1273 by RNA-seq. General study points: The CD138-negative fraction was mixed bone marrow immune cells, not pure T cells.

Germline loops: CDR1 SGHAT, CDR2 FQNNGV. The trim removed 5 bases at V and 1 base at J, leaving 7 bases unmatched. The CDR3 runs 16 residues. This clonotype was recorded at least ten times. The antigen is unknown. Molecular barcoded adaptors covering alpha/delta and beta/gamma chains were used on approximately 440 ng RNA. TCRdb processed the reads anew with MiXCR; each CDR3 protein has one entry. The table has approximately 90,000 distinct CDR3 sequences, roughly a fifth seen once; the top ten hold around 10%. This chain joins TRBV11-2 and TRBJ2-3; the match to TRBD2 covers 9 bases. The TCR comes from a donor at least 40 years old with multiple myeloma. The sequenced sample was a population of CD138-negative cells sorted from bone marrow. In nucleotides, the CDR3 is TGTGCCAGCAGCCACGTGGCTAGCGGGGGCACAGATACGCAGTATTTT. This sequence encodes CASSHVASGGTDTQYF.